Shown below are 20 T cell receptor beta chains from a single sample sequenced in a study of blood T cell repertoires in COVID-19. Sequencing used immunoSEQ multiplex PCR; TCRdb keeps in-frame clones, though not all of them. The data hold about 210,000 clones, with about nine tenths observed a single time. Sequencing was carried out using PBMCs or T cells enriched from blood (not recorded which). These receptors were obtained from a man younger than 40 in a cohort exposed to, infected with or recovered from COVID-19 (not recorded which).

The V call is TRBV27, the J call TRBJ1-2, with 9 nucleotides matching TRBD1. Per germline, CDR1 MNHEY and CDR2 SMNVEV (reference sequence). Germline trimming cut 4 bases from V and 0 bases from J; bases unmatched to any gene: 9. The CDR3 covers 17 residues. Here the CDR3 DNA reads TGTGCCAGCAGTTCCACGACAGGGGGGTTGCCTAACTATGGCTACACCTTC. It codes for CASSSTTGGLPNYGYTF.

This chain joins TRBV7-8 and TRBJ2-7; D is undetermined. Germline values: CDR1 SGHVS, CDR2 FQNEAQ. The CDR3 loop spans 13 amino acids. The ends were cut back, 7 bases at V and 3 bases at J, with 13 bases in the middle. The CDR3 is CASTKPVDYEQYF. The DNA of the CDR3 is TGTGCCAGCACCAAGCCCGTTGACTACGAGCAGTACTTC.

The chain couples TRBV6-2 or TRBV6-3 to TRBJ2-1; 7 bases are a match to TRBD2. Per the germline V gene, CDR1 is MNHEY and CDR2 is SVGEGT. This CDR3 spans 15 amino acids. V lost 2 bases to trimming and J lost 8 bases; unmatched junction nucleotides: 9. The CDR3 nucleotides are TGTGCCAGCAGTTACATCGCGGGAGCTCTGGATGAGCAGTTCTTC. It translates to CASSYIAGALDEQFF.

The rearrangement uses TRBV9 and TRBJ2-2; the match to TRBD1 covers 10 bases. The germline gives CDR1 SGDLS, CDR2 YYNGEE. V shed 1 base, J shed 3 bases, and the junction held 6 bases outside the gene matches. The CDR3 has 17 residues. CDR3 coding DNA: TGTGCCAGCAGCGTAACTCGGACAGGGGGGGACACCGGGGAGCTGTTTTTT. Translation gives CASSVTRTGGDTGELFF.

This chain uses TRBV13 with TRBJ2-7; TRBD1 matches 10 bases. The germline V gene has CDR1 PRHDT and CDR2 FYEKMQ (reference sequence). This CDR3 comprises 16 residues. V gave up 5 bases and J gave up 0 bases; unmatched junction bases: 7. CDR3: CASSQGTGDSSYEQYF. The CDR3 DNA reads as TGTGCCAGCAGCCAAGGGACAGGGGATAGCTCCTACGAGCAGTACTTC.

The J gene is TRBJ2-7, the V gene TRBV5-1, with 8 positions matching TRBD2. The CDR3 consists of 16 residues. Trimming at V came to 4 bases and at J to 3 bases, leaving 12 bases not matched to a gene. Germline CDR1 reads SGHRS; CDR2 reads YFSETQ. In DNA form, the CDR3 reads TGCGCCAGCAGCCCGAGCCCCCAGCGGGAGTTCTACGAGCAGTACTTC. Translating gives CASSPSPQREFYEQYF.

The rearrangement links TRBV7-6 to TRBJ2-2, with 8 nucleotides matching TRBD2. Germline CDR1 and CDR2: SGHVS and FNYEAQ. The V gene end was trimmed by 5 bases and the J gene end by 1 base; junction bases not matched to a gene: 9. This CDR3 is 17 amino acids long. CDR3 in amino acids: CASSPLTGGLNTGELFF. For the CDR3, the DNA is TGTGCCAGCAGCCCCTTGACGGGAGGGCTGAACACCGGGGAGCTGTTTTTT.

The gene calls are TRBV19 and TRBJ1-1; possible D gene TRBD1, 6 bases. CDR1 is LNHDA, CDR2 SQIVND, per germline (reference sequence). The V and J ends lost 0 bases and 2 bases respectively, with 10 bases between them. This CDR3 comprises 15 residues. CDR3 protein: CASSIEARGNTEAFF. CDR3 nucleotide sequence: TGTGCCAGTAGTATAGAGGCCAGGGGAAACACTGAAGCTTTCTTT.

In its sample, this clone was seen many times. This chain connects TRBV10-3 to TRBJ2-7; D might be TRBD1 (5 bases). Germline V lookup: CDR1 ENHRY, CDR2 SYGVKD. The CDR3 has 10 amino acids. Deletions cut 9 bases from V and 4 bases from J, with 7 bases between. For the CDR3, the DNA is TGTGCCATACAGGTTTACGAGCAGTACTTC. It yields the protein CAIQVYEQYF.

This clone was recorded a few times. The chain links TRBV9 to TRBJ2-7; 13 nucleotides align to TRBD2. J lost 4 bases, V lost 3 bases, and 7 bases had no gene match. CDR1 SGDLS and CDR2 YYNGEE come from the germline V gene. The CDR3 is 16 residues long. CDR3 residues: CASSAGRTSGSYEQYF. CDR3 DNA: TGTGCCAGCAGCGCCGGGAGGACTAGCGGGAGTTACGAGCAGTACTTC.

This rearrangement joins TRBV6-4 to TRBJ2-3; no reliable D call. Trimming left V 6 bases short and J 2 bases short, with 9 bases between. This CDR3 comprises 13 residues. Germline assignment: CDR1 MRHNA and CDR2 SNTAGT. The CDR3 is CASSLYVTDTQYF. CDR3 in DNA: TGTGCCAGCAGCCTCTATGTCACAGATACGCAGTATTTT.

Note on this clone: Germline is not matched at one junction end, which may reflect a read error. This sequence joins TRBV12-3 or TRBV12-4 and TRBJ1-5, with D possibly TRBD1 on 6 matching bases. The length of the CDR3 is 13 residues. CDR3 loop: CASSRGADQPQHF. The DNA of the CDR3 is TGTGCGAGCAGCCGGGGGGCGGATCAGCCCCAGCATTTT.

This chain connects TRBV12-3 or TRBV12-4 to TRBJ2-7, with D uncertain. The V and J ends lost 4 bases and 5 bases respectively, with 12 bases between them. The CDR3 has 13 amino acids. CDR3 bases: TGTGCCAGCAGTTCCCCCAGAGGCCACGAGCAGTACTTC. It encodes CASSSPRGHEQYF.

This rearrangement joins TRBV6-5 to TRBJ1-3, with a possible D match to TRBD1 (5 bases). V was shortened by 6 bases and J by 0 bases, with 12 bases between the two germline ends. CDR3 length: 15 amino acids. CDR1 and CDR2 from the germline V gene are MNHEY and SVGAGI. CDR3 bases: TGTGCCAGCAGCGCGGGGCCTTACTCTGGAAACACCATATATTTT. As protein: CASSAGPYSGNTIYF.

The genes are TRBV9 and TRBJ1-2; 8 nucleotides match TRBD1. This CDR3 is 13 amino acids long. Germline trimming cut 3 bases from V and 8 bases from J; bases unmatched to any gene: 6. Germline lookup yields CDR1 SGDLS and CDR2 YYNGEE. CDR3 sequence reads: CASSDQGASGYTF. As DNA, the CDR3 is TGTGCCAGCAGCGACCAGGGGGCGTCGGGCTACACCTTC.

The sample holds a few counts of this clone. This chain links TRBV7-3 with TRBJ2-1; 10 bases align to TRBD1. This CDR3 contains 16 residues. In germline, CDR1 is SGHTA, CDR2 FQGTGA. With 5 bases clipped from V and 7 bases from J, the junction kept 11 bases outside the gene matches. Written as DNA, the CDR3 is TGTGCCAGCAGCCAGGGATTCGGGACAGGGGATAATGAGCAGTTCTTC. Protein sequence: CASSQGFGTGDNEQFF.

The chain is built from TRBV28 and TRBJ2-5, with D uncertain. CDR3 length equals 12 residues. The V end lost 5 bases, the J end lost 4 bases, and 8 bases lay between the germline ends. Looked up from germline, CDR1 is MDHEN and CDR2 is SYDVKM. The CDR3 DNA reads TGTGCCAGCAGTCCCCGGGTAGAGACCCAGTACTTC. It is translated as CASSPRVETQYF.

The chain combines TRBV7-3 with TRBJ1-5; no reliable D call. Between the trimmed V and J ends, which lost 8 bases and 3 bases, there was a span of 11 bases. The germline V gene encodes CDR1 SGHTA and CDR2 FQGTGA. The CDR3 consists of 13 residues. Here the CDR3 reads CASAAEHNQPQHF. CDR3 nucleotide sequence: TGTGCCAGCGCGGCAGAACACAATCAGCCCCAGCATTTT.

The rearrangement uses TRBV13 and TRBJ2-3, with a weak D call TRBD2 (5 bases). Germline CDR1 PRHDT, CDR2 FYEKMQ (reference sequence). CDR3 size: 13 residues. V was cut by 8 bases and J by 0 bases, with 9 bases left in between. The CDR3 DNA sequence: TGTGCCAGCGGCTGGACTAGCACAGATACGCAGTATTTT. Protein sequence: CASGWTSTDTQYF.

V is TRBV5-4 and J is TRBJ2-2; D call uncertain. The V gene lost 0 bases and the J gene lost 8 bases, with 14 bases spanning the gap. This CDR3 comprises 15 residues. Germline CDR1 reads SGHNT; CDR2 reads YYREEE (reference sequence). The CDR3 DNA sequence: TGTGCCAGCAGCTTGGAAAACAGTAGGTCTGGGGAGCTGTTTTTT. Translated: CASSLENSRSGELFF.